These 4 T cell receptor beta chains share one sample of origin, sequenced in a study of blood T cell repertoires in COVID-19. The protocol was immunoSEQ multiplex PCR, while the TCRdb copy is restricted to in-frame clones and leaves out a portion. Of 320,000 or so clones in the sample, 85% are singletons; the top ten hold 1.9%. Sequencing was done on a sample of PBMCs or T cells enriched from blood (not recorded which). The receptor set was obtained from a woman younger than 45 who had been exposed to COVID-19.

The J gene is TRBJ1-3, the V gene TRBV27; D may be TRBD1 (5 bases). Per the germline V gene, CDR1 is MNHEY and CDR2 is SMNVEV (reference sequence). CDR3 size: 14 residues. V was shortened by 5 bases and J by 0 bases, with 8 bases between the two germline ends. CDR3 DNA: TGTGCCAGCAGTCCCCAGGGCTCTGGAAACACCATATATTTT. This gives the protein CASSPQGSGNTIYF.

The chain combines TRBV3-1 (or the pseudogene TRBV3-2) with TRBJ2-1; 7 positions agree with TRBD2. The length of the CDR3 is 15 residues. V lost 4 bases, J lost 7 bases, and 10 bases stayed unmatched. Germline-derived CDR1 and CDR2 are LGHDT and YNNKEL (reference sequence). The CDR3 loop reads CASSPGRANTNEQFF. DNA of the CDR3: TGTGCCAGCAGCCCGGGGAGGGCCAATACGAATGAGCAGTTCTTC.

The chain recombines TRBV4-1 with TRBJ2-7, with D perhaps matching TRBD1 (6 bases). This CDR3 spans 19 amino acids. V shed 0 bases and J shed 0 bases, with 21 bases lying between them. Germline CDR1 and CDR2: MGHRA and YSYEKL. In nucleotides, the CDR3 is TGCGCCAGCAGCCAAGATTTGGTTTTCAAGGGGGTTAGCTCCTACGAGCAGTACTTC. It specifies CASSQDLVFKGVSSYEQYF.

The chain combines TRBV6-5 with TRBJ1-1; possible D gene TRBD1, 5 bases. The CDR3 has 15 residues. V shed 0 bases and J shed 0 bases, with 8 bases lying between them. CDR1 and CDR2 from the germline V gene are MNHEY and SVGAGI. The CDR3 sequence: CASSYSTALNTEAFF. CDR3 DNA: TGTGCCAGCAGTTACTCGACAGCTCTGAACACTGAAGCTTTCTTT.